This section outlines one TCR beta chain sequence together with its context. The antigen is unknown. Single viable CD3+CD4+CD8-CD45RO+ cells were sorted as the memory CD4+ T cells. This record comes from a study of memory CD4+ T cells and cytomegalovirus serostatus. Study-level findings and limits: CMV serostatus prediction reached median AUC about 0.95, or 0.9 with US-trained model.

Looked up from germline, CDR1 is SGHTA and CDR2 is FQGNSA. The V and J ends lost 2 bases and 4 bases respectively, with 6 bases between them. The CDR3 has 12 residues. Here immunoSEQ multiplex PCR was the method, and the copy in TCRdb shows in-frame clones only, minus some. The table includes 35,000 to 55,000 clones, around 82% detected once. The genes are TRBV7-2 and TRBJ2-7; D gene unclear. This TCR was sampled from an adult in good health and CMV-seronegative. Sequenced sample: memory CD4+ T cells from blood. The CDR3 here is CASSLSEYEQYF. CDR3 bases: TGTGCCAGCAGCTTATCAGAGTACGAGCAGTACTTC.